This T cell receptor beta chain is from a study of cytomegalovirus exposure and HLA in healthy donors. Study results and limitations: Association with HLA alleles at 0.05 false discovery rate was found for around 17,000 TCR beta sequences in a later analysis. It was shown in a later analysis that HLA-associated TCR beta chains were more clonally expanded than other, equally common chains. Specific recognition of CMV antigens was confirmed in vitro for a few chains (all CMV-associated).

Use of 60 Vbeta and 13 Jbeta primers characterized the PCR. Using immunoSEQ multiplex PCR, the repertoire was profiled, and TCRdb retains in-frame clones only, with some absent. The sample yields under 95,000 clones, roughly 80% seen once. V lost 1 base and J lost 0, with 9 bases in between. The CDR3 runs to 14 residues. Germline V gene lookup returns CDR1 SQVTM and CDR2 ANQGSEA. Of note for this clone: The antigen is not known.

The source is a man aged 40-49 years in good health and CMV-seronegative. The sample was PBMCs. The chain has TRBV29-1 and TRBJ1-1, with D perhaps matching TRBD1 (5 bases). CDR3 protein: CSVEGDSVNTEAFF. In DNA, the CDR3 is TGCAGCGTTGAAGGGGACTCCGTGAACACTGAAGCTTTCTTT.